This TCR beta chain was sequenced for a study of cytomegalovirus exposure and HLA in healthy donors. Study at large: The 120 or so validation repertoires used the same platform as the roughly 700 first-cohort repertoires (as reported by a later analysis). The study, taken as a whole, reports: The classifier was said to identify cytomegalovirus status with high specificity and sensitivity.

As concerns this clone: Antigen: not known.

The assay was immunoSEQ multiplex PCR, and TCRdb's table has in-frame clones only and misses some. Of about 76,000 clones listed, 94% are singletons. A 120-subject validation cohort, separate from the 666-subject first cohort, supplied the donors. The sample taken for sequencing was PBMCs. This TCR was recovered from a man between 18 and 35 years old in good health and CMV-seropositive.

The CDR3 DNA reads TGTGCCAGCCGTAGAGGGGGGGGGTCCACAGATACGCAGTATTTT. Its translation: CASRRGGGSTDTQYF. V gene TRBV6-1 combines with J gene TRBJ2-3; weak D call: TRBD2 (7 bases). Germline CDR1 and CDR2: MNHNS and SASEGT. V lost 8 bases to trimming and J lost 2 bases, with 17 bases between them. The CDR3 runs to 15 residues.